These 4 T cell receptor beta chains originate from one sample sequenced in a study of T cell changes during pregnancy in multiple sclerosis (dated by TCRdb to about 2019). The library was prepared using the immunoSEQ multiplex PCR assay. TCRdb re-hosts the immuneACCESS table, in-frame sequences only. Its copies lack some clones; in the studies checked, an unresolved V gene accounts for under half of them, and the cause for the rest is not known. In this sample the table shows roughly 52,000 clones, more than 80% of which occur a single time. The top ten hold around 0.58% of the sample. Sequencing was performed on CD4+ T cells from peripheral blood mononuclear cells, taken in the first trimester of pregnancy. All receptors derive from a female donor with multiple sclerosis, enrolled in a pregnancy study.

This clone was detected only a few times. The rearrangement joins TRBV19 to TRBJ1-5; 11 bases align to TRBD1. V was pared by 6 bases and J by 1 base, with 5 bases of the junction left unmatched. The CDR3 is 16 amino acids. Germline V CDR1 and CDR2: LNHDA, SQIVND (reference sequence). CDR3 residues: CASRAGTGGSNQPQHF. CDR3 DNA sequence: TGTGCCAGTAGGGCCGGGACAGGGGGGAGCAATCAGCCCCAGCATTTT.

The rearrangement uses TRBV5-4 and TRBJ2-7; TRBD2 aligns across 9 bases. Germline values: CDR1 SGHNT, CDR2 YYREEE (reference sequence). CDR3 length equals 15 residues. V dropped 5 bases and J dropped 7; count of bases not matched to a gene: 13. CDR3 coding DNA: TGTGCCAGCAGTTTGAGGGGCGGGGGGGCTTGGGAGCAGTACTTC. It is translated as CASSLRGGGAWEQYF.

This clone was observed many times. The rearrangement uses TRBV4-1 and TRBJ2-7; 8 bases are a match to TRBD1. The CDR3 contains 15 residues. J gave up 5 bases and V 4 bases, and 10 bases lay outside the gene matches. Germline lookup yields CDR1 MGHRA and CDR2 YSYEKL. CDR3 amino acids: CASSPWTGKENEQYF. As DNA, the CDR3 is TGCGCCAGCAGCCCCTGGACAGGGAAGGAGAACGAGCAGTACTTC.

The rearrangement uses TRBV4-3 and TRBJ2-5; D is perhaps TRBD1 (5 bases). Germline values: CDR1 LGHNA, CDR2 YSLEER. This CDR3 is 14 amino acids long. V was cut by 4 bases and J by 4 bases, with 13 bases left in between. This CDR3 is CASSPTTGPETQYF. The CDR3 nucleotides are TGCGCCAGCAGCCCGACAACAGGCCCAGAGACCCAGTACTTC.